This T cell receptor beta chain was retrieved from a study of blood T cell repertoires in COVID-19. Study summary: Whether acute or convalescent, the COVID-19 samples came from the United States, Italy and Spain.

This CDR3 has 13 residues. The germline V gene has CDR1 SGHTA and CDR2 FQGNSA. V lost 3 bases, J lost 1 base, and 6 bases lay in between. Using immunoSEQ multiplex PCR, the repertoire was profiled, and TCRdb retains in-frame clones only, with some absent. The top ten hold less than 3.5% of the sample, which has around 250,000 clones, 80% to 85% seen once. Sequenced sample: peripheral blood. This TCR derives from a woman younger than 30 with acute or convalescent COVID-19. The rearrangement uses TRBV7-2 and TRBJ1-1; D is undetermined. CDR3 region: CASSFAGNTEAFF. In DNA form, the CDR3 reads TGTGCCAGCAGCTTTGCGGGGAACACTGAAGCTTTCTTT.